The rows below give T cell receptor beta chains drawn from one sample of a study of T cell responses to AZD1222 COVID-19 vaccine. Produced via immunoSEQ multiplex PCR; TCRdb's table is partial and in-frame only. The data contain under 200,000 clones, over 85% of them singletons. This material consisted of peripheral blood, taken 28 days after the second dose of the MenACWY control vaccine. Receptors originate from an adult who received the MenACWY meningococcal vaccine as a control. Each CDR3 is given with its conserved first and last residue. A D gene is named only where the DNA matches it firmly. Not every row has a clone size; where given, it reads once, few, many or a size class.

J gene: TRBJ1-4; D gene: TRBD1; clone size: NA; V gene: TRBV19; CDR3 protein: CASRRVRDRANEKLFF; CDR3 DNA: TGTGCCAGCCGACGGGTGAGGGACAGAGCCAATGAAAAACTGTTTTTT
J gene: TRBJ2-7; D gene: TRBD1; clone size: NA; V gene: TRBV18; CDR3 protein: CASSPTGGAEPYF; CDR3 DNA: TGTGCCAGCTCACCGACAGGGGGCGCGGAGCCGTACTTC
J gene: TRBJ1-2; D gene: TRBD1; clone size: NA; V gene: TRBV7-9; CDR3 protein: CASSPGSGQNYGYTF; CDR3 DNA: TGTGCCAGCAGCCCCGGCTCGGGACAGAACTATGGCTACACCTTC
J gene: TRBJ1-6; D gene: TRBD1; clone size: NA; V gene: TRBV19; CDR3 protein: CASTGTANSPLHF; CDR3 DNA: TGTGCCAGTACTGGGACAGCTAATTCACCCCTCCACTTT
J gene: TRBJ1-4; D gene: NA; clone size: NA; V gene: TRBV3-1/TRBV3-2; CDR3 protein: CASSSLRSYNEKLFF; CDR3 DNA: TGTGCCAGCAGCTCTCTAAGGAGTTATAATGAAAAACTGTTTTTT
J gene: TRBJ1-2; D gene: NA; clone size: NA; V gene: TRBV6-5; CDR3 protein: CASRPGTTSGYGYTF; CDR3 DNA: TGTGCCAGCAGGCCCGGGACAACCTCGGGCTATGGCTACACCTTC
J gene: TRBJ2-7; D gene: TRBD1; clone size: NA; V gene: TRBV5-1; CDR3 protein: CASSQAPMTGTYEQYF; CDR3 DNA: TGCGCCAGCAGCCAGGCGCCTATGACAGGGACCTACGAGCAGTACTTC
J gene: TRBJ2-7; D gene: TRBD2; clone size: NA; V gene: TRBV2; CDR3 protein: CASGVIGTTITYEQYF; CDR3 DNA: TGTGCCAGCGGAGTTATCGGGACTACGATCACCTACGAGCAGTACTTC
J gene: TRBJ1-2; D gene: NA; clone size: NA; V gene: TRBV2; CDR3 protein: CASTPAVGYTF; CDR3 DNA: TGTGCCAGCACCCCGGCGGTTGGCTACACCTTC
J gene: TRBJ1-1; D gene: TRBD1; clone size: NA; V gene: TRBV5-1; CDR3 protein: CASSLDRDTEAFF; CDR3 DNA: TGCGCCAGCAGCCTGGACAGGGACACTGAAGCTTTCTTT
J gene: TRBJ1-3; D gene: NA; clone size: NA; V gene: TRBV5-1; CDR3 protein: CASRFSQSGNTIYF; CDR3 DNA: TGCGCCAGCAGATTTTCACAGTCAGGAAACACCATATATTTT
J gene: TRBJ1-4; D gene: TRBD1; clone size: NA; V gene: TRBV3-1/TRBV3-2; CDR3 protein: CASSLRTGLYEKLFF; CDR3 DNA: TGTGCCAGCAGCCTGCGGACAGGGTTGTACGAAAAACTGTTTTTT
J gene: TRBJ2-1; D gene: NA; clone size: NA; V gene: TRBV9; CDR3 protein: CASSFLGTESSYNEQFF; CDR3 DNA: TGTGCCAGCAGCTTTTTGGGGACCGAGAGCTCCTACAATGAGCAGTTCTTC
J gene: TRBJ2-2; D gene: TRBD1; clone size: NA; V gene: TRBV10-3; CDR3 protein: CAVGTGKNTGELFF; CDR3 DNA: TGTGCCGTCGGGACAGGGAAGAACACCGGGGAGCTGTTTTTT
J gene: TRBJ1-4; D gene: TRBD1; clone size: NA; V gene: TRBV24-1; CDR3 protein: CATSQGAGSEKLFF; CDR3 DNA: TGTGCCACCAGTCAGGGGGCTGGTAGTGAAAAACTGTTTTTT
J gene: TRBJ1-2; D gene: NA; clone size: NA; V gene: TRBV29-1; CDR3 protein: CSVHREVNYGYTF; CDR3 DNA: TGCAGCGTTCACAGGGAGGTCAACTATGGCTACACCTTC
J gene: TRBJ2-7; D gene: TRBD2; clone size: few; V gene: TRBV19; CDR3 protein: CASNLREGLGEQYF; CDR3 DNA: TGTGCCAGTAACCTCCGGGAGGGCCTAGGCGAGCAGTACTTC
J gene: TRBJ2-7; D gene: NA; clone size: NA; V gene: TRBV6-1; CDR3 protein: CASRAGVGEYEQYF; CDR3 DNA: TGTGCCAGCCGTGCGGGTGTGGGGGAATACGAGCAGTACTTC
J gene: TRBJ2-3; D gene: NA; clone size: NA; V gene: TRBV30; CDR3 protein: CAWSAARDTQYF; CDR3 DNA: TGTGCCTGGAGTGCAGCCAGGGATACGCAGTATTTT
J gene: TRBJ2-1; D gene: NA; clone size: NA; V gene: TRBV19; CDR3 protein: CATTRAGFFSYNEQFF; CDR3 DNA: TGTGCCACCACCAGGGCCGGGTTTTTTTCCTACAATGAGCAGTTCTTC
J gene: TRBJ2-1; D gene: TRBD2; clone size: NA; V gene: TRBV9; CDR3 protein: CASSAVSSGRRNEQFF; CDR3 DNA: TGTGCCAGCAGCGCTGTCTCCAGCGGGAGGCGCAATGAGCAGTTCTTC
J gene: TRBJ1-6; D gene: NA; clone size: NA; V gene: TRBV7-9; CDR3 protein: CASSWTPADDNSPLHF; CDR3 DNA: TGTGCCAGCAGCTGGACCCCCGCGGACGATAATTCACCCCTCCACTTT
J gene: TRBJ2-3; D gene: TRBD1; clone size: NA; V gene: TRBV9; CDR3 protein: CASSPARGLRTDTQYF; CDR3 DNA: TGTGCCAGCAGCCCGGCCAGGGGGCTCCGCACAGATACGCAGTATTTT
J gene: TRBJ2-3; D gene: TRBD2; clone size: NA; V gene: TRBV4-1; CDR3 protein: CASSQGVAGELQSTQYF; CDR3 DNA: TGCGCCAGCAGCCAAGGTGTAGCGGGAGAATTGCAGTCTACGCAGTATTTT
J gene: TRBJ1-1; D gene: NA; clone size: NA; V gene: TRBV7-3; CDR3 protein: CASSFPGTNTEAFF; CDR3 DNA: TGTGCCAGCAGCTTCCCCGGGACAAACACTGAAGCTTTCTTT
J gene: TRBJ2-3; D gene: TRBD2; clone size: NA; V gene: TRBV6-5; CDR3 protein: CASSSPSGSTDTQYF; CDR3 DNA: TGTGCCAGCAGCAGCCCTAGCGGAAGCACAGATACGCAGTATTTT
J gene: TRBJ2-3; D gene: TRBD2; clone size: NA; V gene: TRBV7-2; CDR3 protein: CASSPIGRALADTQYF; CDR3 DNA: TGTGCCAGCAGCCCGATCGGGAGGGCCTTAGCAGATACGCAGTATTTT
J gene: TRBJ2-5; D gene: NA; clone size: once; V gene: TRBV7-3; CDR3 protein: CASSPNPGSWETQYF; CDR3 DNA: TGTGCCAGCAGTCCCAATCCGGGATCCTGGGAGACCCAGTACTTC
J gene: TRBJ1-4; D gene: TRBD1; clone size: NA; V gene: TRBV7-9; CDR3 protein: CASSLGGTGLFF; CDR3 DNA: TGTGCCAGCAGCTTGGGAGGGACAGGACTGTTTTTT
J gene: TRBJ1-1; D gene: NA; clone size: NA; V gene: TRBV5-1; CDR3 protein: CASSLVGGVNTEAFF; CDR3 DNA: TGCGCCAGCAGCTTGGTGGGGGGTGTGAACACTGAAGCTTTCTTT
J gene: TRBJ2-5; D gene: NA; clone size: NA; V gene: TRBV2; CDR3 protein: CASSRGMAETQYF; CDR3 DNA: TGTGCCAGCTCTAGGGGGATGGCGGAGACCCAGTACTTC
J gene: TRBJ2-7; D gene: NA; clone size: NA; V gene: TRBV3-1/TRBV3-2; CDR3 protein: CASSQGESGEQYF; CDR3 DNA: TGTGCCAGCAGCCAAGGGGAGTCGGGCGAGCAGTACTTC
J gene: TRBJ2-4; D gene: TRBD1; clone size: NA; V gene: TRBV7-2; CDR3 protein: CASTQTGAHQYF; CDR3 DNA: TGTGCCAGCACCCAGACAGGGGCCCACCAGTACTTC
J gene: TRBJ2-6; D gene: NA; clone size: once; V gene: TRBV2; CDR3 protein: CASSGLYSGANVLTF; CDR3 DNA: TGTGCCAGCAGTGGACTGTACTCTGGGGCCAACGTCCTGACTTTC
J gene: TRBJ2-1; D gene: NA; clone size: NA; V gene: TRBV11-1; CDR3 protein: CASSPRGSSYNEQFF; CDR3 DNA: TGTGCCAGCAGCCCTCGGGGCAGCTCCTACAATGAGCAGTTCTTC
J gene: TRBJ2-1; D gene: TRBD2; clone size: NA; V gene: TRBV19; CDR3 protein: CASTASGRAHNEQFF; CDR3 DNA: TGTGCCAGTACGGCTAGCGGGAGGGCCCACAATGAGCAGTTCTTC
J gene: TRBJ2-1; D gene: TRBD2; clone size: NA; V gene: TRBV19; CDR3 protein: CAISTSGGTGEQFF; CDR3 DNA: TGTGCCATCTCGACTAGCGGGGGCACGGGTGAGCAGTTCTTC
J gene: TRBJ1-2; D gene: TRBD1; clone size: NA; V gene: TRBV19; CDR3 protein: CASSELQGVDGYTF; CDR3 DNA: TGTGCCAGTAGTGAGCTTCAGGGGGTAGATGGCTACACCTTC
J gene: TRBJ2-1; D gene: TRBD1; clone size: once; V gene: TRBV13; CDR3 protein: CASSLALGQAFYLIGNEQFF; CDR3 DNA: TGTGCCAGCAGCTTAGCCTTGGGACAGGCCTTCTACTTAATAGGGAATGAGCAGTTCTTC
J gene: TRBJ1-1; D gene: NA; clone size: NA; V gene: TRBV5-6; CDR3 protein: CASSLLGGDVTEAFF; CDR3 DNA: TGTGCCAGCAGCTTGCTGGGAGGGGATGTCACTGAAGCTTTCTTT
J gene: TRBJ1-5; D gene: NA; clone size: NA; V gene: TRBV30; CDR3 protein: CAWTPHRNQPQHF; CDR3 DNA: TGTGCCTGGACCCCCCACCGCAATCAGCCCCAGCATTTT
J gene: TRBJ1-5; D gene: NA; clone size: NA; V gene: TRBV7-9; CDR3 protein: CASSSDYSNQPQHF; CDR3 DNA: TGTGCCAGCAGCTCAGACTATAGCAATCAGCCCCAGCATTTT
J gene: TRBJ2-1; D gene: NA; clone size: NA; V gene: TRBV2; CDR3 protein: CASGGLARMNEQFF; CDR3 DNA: TGTGCCAGCGGCGGGCTAGCGAGGATGAATGAGCAGTTCTTC
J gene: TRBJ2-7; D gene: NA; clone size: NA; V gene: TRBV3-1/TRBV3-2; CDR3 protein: CASSRGSLSSYEQYF; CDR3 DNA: TGTGCCAGCAGCCGGGGCTCCTTAAGCTCCTACGAGCAGTACTTC
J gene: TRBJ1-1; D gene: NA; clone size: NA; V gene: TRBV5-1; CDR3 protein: CASSFDGRNTEAFF; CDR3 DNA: TGCGCCAGCAGCTTCGACGGGAGAAACACTGAAGCTTTCTTT
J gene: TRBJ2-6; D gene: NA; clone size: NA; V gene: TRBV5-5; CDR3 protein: CASSSLSSSGANVLTF; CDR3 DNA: TGTGCCAGCAGCTCGTTAAGCAGCTCTGGGGCCAACGTCCTGACTTTC
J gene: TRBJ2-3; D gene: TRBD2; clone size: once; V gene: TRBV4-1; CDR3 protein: CASSPYFPSLAGITDTQYF; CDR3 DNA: TGCGCCAGCAGCCCCTACTTCCCCTCACTAGCGGGCATCACAGATACGCAGTATTTT
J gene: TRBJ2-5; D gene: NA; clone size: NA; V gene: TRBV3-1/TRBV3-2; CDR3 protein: CASSRRGGGSAGETQYF; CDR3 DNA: TGTGCCAGCAGCCGCCGTGGGGGCGGGTCGGCAGGAGAGACCCAGTACTTC